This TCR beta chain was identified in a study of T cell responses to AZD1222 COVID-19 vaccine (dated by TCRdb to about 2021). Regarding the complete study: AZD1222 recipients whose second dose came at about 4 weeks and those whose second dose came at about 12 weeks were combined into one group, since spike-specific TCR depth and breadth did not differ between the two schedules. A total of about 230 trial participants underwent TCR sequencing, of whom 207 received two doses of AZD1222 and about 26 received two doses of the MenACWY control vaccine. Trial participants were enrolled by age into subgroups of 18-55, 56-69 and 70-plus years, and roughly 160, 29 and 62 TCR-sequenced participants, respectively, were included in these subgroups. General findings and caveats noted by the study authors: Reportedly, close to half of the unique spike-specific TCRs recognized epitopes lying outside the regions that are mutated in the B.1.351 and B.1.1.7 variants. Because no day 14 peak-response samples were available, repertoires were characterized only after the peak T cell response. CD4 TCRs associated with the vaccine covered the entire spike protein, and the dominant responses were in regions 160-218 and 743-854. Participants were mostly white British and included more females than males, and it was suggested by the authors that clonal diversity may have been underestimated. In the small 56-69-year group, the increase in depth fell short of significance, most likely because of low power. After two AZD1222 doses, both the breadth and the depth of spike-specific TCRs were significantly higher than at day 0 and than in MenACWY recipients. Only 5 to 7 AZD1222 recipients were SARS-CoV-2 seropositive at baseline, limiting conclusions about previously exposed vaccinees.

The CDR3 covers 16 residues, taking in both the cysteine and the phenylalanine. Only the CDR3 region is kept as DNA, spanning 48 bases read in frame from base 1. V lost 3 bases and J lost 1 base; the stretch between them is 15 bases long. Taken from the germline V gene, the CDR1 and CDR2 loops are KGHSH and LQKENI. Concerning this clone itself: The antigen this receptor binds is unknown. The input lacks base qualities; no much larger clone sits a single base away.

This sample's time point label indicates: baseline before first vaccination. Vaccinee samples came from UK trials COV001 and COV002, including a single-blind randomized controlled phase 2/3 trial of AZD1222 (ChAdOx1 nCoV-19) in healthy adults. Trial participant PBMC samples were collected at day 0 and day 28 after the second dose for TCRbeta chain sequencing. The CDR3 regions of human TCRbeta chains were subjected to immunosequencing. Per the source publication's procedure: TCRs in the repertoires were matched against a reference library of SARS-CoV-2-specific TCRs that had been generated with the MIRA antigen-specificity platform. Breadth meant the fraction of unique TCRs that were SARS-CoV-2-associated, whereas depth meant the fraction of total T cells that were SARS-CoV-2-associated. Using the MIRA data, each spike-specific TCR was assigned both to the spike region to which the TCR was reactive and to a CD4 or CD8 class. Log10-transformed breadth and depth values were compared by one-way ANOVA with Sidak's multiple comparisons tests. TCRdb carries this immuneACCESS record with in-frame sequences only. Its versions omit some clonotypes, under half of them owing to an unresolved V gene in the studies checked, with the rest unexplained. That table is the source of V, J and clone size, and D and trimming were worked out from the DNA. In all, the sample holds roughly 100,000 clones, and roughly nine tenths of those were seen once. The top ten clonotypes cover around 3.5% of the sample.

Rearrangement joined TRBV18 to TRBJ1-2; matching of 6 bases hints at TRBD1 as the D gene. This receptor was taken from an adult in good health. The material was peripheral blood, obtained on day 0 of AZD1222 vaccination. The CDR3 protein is CASSPGGTLLNYGYTF. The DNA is TGTGCCAGCTCACCGGGGGGGACACTCCTTAACTATGGCTACACCTTC.